The 3 T cell receptor beta chains in this list originate from one sample, sequenced in a study of T-cell memory formation after mild COVID-19. Each CDR3 protein is one row after TCRdb ran MiXCR on the 5' RACE reads. Among 450,000 to 650,000 distinct CDR3 sequences listed, around 21% were seen once. Sequencing was performed on PBMCs or a T cell subset sorted from them (not recorded which). These receptors were taken from an adult woman who had mild COVID-19 (a few samples of this study predate the infection). Cell type and time point are not known.

The table lists this clonotype with many counts. The chain uses TRBV27 and TRBJ2-1; D gene uncertain. V dropped 5 bases and J dropped 2 bases, with 13 bases sitting between them. The CDR3 is made up of 15 amino acids. The V gene's germline CDR1 is MNHEY and CDR2 SMNVEV (reference sequence). The CDR3: CASSPGGRPYNEQFF. For the CDR3, the DNA is TGTGCCAGCAGTCCCGGCGGTAGGCCCTACAATGAGCAGTTCTTC.

This clonotype was seen only a few times. The rearrangement links TRBV15 to TRBJ2-3, with D hard to call. V was clipped by 0 bases and J by 2 bases, with 12 bases between them. Germline CDR1 and CDR2: LNHNV and YYDKDF (reference sequence). The CDR3 loop spans 16 amino acids. The CDR3 DNA reads as TGTGCCACCAGCAGAGAGGGTAGCAGCTTCACAGATACGCAGTATTTT. This encodes CATSREGSSFTDTQYF.

V is TRBV19 and J is TRBJ2-1; D tentatively fits TRBD1 or TRBD2 (6 bases each). The germline V gene encodes CDR1 LNHDA and CDR2 SQIVND (reference sequence). V shed 7 bases and J shed 5 bases, with 21 bases lying between them. The CDR3 is 16 residues long. Here the CDR3 DNA reads TGTGCCAGTAACACCGTATCTCGGGGGCTGGACAATGAGCAGTTCTTC. Translating gives CASNTVSRGLDNEQFF.